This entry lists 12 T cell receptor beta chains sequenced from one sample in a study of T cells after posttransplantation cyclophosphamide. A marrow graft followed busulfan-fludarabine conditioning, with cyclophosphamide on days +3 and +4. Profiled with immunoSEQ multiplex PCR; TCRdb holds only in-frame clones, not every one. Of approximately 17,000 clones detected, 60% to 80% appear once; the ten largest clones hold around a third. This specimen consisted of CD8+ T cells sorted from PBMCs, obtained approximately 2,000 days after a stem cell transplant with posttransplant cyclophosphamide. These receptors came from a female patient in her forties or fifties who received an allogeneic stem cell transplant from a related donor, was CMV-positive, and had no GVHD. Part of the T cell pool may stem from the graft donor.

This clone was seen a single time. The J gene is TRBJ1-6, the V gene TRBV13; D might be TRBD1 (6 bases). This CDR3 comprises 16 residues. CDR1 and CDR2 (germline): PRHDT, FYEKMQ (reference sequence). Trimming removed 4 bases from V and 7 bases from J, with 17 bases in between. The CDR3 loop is CASSWSSGHLNSPLHF. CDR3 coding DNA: TGTGCCAGCAGCTGGTCTTCGGGACACCTAAATTCACCCCTCCACTTT.

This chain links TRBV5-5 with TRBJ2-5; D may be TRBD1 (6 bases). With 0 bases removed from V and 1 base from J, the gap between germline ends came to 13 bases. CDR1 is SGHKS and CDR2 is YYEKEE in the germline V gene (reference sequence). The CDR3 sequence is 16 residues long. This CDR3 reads CASSLDRDTLQETQYF. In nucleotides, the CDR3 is TGTGCCAGCAGCTTGGACCGGGACACCCTCCAAGAGACCCAGTACTTC.

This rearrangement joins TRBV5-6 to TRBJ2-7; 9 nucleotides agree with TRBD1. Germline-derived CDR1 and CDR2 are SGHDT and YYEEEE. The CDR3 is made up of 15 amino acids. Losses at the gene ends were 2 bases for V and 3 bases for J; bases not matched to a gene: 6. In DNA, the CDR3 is TGTGCCAGCAGCTTCTCAACAGGGGGCTACTACGAGCAGTACTTC. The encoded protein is CASSFSTGGYYEQYF. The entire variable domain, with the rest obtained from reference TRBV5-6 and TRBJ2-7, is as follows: DAGVTQSPTHLIKTRGQQVTLRCSPKSGHDTVSWYQQALGQGPQFIFQYYEEEERQRGNFPDRFSGHQFPNYSSELNVNALLLGDSALYLCASSFSTGGYYEQYFGPGTRLTVT.

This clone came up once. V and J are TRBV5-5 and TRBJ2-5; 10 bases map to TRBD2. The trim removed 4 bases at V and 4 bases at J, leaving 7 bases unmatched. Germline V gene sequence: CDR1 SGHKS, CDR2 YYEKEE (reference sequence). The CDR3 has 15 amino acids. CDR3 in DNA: TGTGCCAGCAGCGCCGAGCGGGGGGGGAGAGAGACCCAGTACTTC. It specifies CASSAERGGRETQYF.

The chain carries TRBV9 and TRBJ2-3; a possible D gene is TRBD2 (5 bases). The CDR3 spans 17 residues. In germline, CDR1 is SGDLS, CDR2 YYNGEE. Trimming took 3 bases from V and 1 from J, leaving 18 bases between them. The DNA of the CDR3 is TGTGCCAGCAGCGAGAGAAAGGCGGGCCGGGGCACAGATACGCAGTATTTT. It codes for CASSERKAGRGTDTQYF.

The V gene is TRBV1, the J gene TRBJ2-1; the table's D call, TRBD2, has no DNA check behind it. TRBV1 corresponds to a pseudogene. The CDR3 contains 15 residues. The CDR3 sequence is CTSSLPSGAYNEQFF. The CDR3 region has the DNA TGCACCAGCAGCCTTCCTAGCGGGGCTTACAATGAGCAGTTCTTC.

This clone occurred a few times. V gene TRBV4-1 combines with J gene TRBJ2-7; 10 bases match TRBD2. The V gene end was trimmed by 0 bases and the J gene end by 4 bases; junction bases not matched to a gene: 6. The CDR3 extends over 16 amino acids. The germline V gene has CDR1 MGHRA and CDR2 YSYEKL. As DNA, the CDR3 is TGCGCCAGCAGCCAAGAGGTCTCTAGCGGGGGATACGAGCAGTACTTC. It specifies CASSQEVSSGGYEQYF.

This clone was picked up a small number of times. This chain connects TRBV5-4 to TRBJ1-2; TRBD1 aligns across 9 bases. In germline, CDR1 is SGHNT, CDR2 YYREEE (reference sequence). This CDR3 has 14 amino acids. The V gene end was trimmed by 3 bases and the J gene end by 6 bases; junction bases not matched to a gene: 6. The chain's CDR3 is CASSWGQGGDGYTF. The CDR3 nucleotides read TGTGCCAGCAGCTGGGGACAGGGAGGAGATGGCTACACCTTC. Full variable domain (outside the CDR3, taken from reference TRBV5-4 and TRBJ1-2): ETGVTQSPTHLIKTRGQQVTLRCSSQSGHNTVSWYQQALGQGPQFIFQYYREEENGRGNFPPRFSGLQFPNYSSELNVNALELDDSALYLCASSWGQGGDGYTFGSGTRLTVV.

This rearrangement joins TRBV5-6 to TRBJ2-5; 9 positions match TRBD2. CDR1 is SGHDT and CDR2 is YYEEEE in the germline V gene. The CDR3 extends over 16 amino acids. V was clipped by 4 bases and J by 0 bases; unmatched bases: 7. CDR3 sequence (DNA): TGTGCCAGCAGCCCCGGAAGCGGGGGGTACCAAGAGACCCAGTACTTC. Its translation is CASSPGSGGYQETQYF.

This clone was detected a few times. Here the CDR3 reads CASSHPPTGVKEAFF. In nucleotides, the CDR3 is TGTGCCAGCAGTCATCCTCCCACAGGGGTTAAGGAAGCTTTCTTT. The chain is built from TRBV6-6 and TRBJ1-1, with TRBD1 identical over 7 bases. Per germline, CDR1 MNHNY and CDR2 SVGAGI (reference sequence). Germline trimming cut 5 bases from V and 8 bases from J; bases unmatched to any gene: 14. The CDR3 length is 15 residues.

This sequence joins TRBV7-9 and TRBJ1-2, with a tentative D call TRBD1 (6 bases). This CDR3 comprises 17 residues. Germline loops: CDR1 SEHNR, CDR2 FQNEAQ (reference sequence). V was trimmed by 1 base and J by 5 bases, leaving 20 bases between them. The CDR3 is CASSLEIGRTDLYGYTF. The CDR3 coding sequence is TGTGCCAGCAGCTTAGAAATAGGACGGACAGATCTTTATGGCTACACCTTC.

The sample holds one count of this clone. The CDR3 region is CASSSTGALNTGELFF. CDR3 DNA sequence: TGTGCCAGCAGCTCAACAGGGGCCCTCAACACCGGGGAGCTGTTTTTT. This chain joins TRBV7-3 and TRBJ2-2; 7 nucleotides align to TRBD1. CDR3 length: 16 amino acids. V was clipped by 4 bases and J by 2 bases; unmatched bases: 7. Per germline, CDR1 SGHTA and CDR2 FQGTGA.